This T cell receptor (beta chain) comes out of a study of T cell responses to AZD1222 COVID-19 vaccine. Whole-study findings and limits: Per reports, nearly half of all spike-specific TCRs target regions that are unmutated in variants. Most donors were white British, females outnumbered males, and clonal diversity was possibly underestimated.

Profiling relied on immunoSEQ multiplex PCR, and the TCRdb table lists in-frame clones only, not all of them. Of about 140,000 clones detected, roughly 88% appear once; the ten largest clones hold less than 2.5%. In regard to this clone: Its target is unknown.

Pooled in the analysis were second doses at about 4 or about 12 weeks. This TCR was sampled from an adult who received the AZD1222 COVID-19 vaccine. Specimen: peripheral blood, collected 28 days after the second AZD1222 dose.

The CDR3: CASSSVASHEQFF. The CDR3 DNA is TGTGCCAGCAGCTCCGTAGCGTCCCATGAGCAGTTCTTC. V is TRBV7-3 and J is TRBJ2-1; TRBD2 might be the D (5 bases). The V and J ends lost 4 bases and 8 bases respectively, with 12 bases between them. Looked up from germline, CDR1 is SGHTA and CDR2 is FQGTGA. This CDR3 is built from 13 residues. The full variable domain, completed using reference TRBV7-3 and TRBJ2-1, is GAGVSQTPSNKVTEKGKYVELRCDPISGHTALYWYRQSLGQGPEFLIYFQGTGAADDSGLPNDRFFAVRPEGSVSTLKIQRTERGDSAVYLCASSSVASHEQFFGPGTRLTVL.